This T cell receptor (beta chain) was profiled in a study of radiotherapy plus CTLA-4 blockade in lung cancer. This CDR3 spans 16 amino acids. The germline gives CDR1 SGHTA, CDR2 FQGNSA. Deletions cut 1 base from V and 6 bases from J, with 15 bases between. This clone was counted once. Sequencing was performed with immunoSEQ multiplex PCR; in TCRdb, only in-frame clones are kept and a portion is missing. The sample comprises over 100,000 clones, about 90% of which are singletons, and about 7% rests with the top ten. The starting material was peripheral blood, obtained from a patient treated with radiotherapy plus ipilimumab. The sequence derives from a human donor with non-small cell lung cancer that progressed on radiotherapy plus ipilimumab. The chain uses TRBV7-2 and TRBJ2-2; a weak D match, TRBD1 (5 bases). CDR3 region: CASSLEERGFAGELFF. The CDR3 DNA reads TGTGCCAGCAGCTTAGAGGAAAGGGGATTTGCCGGGGAGCTGTTTTTT. Using reference TRBV7-2 and TRBJ2-2 for the parts outside the CDR3, the full variable domain is GAGVSQSPSNKVTEKGKDVELRCDPISGHTALYWYRQSLGQGLEFLIYFQGNSAPDKSGLPSDRFSAERTGGSVSTLTIQRTQQEDSAVYLCASSLEERGFAGELFFGEGSRLTVL.